A selection of T cell receptor beta chains follows, all from one sample in a study of cytomegalovirus exposure and HLA in healthy donors. Data came from immunoSEQ multiplex PCR; TCRdb stores just in-frame clones and leaves some out. The table includes just over 200,000 clones, 65% to 80% detected once. Sequenced sample: PBMCs. The receptors come from a man aged 50 to 59 in good health and CMV-seronegative. CDR3s include the opening cysteine and the closing phenylalanine or tryptophan. D genes are given only for firm matches. Only part of the rows carry a size: once, few, many, or a class if the clone is expanded.

J gene,clone size,V gene,D gene,CDR3 protein,CDR3 DNA
TRBJ2-1,NA,TRBV5-1,NA,CASSFNNEQFF,TGCGCCAGCAGTTTCAATAATGAGCAGTTCTTC
TRBJ2-3,once,TRBV28,NA,CASSLPGSTDTQYF,TGTGCCAGCAGCCTCCCTGGCAGCACAGATACGCAGTATTTT
TRBJ2-1,few,TRBV2,TRBD2,CARRDSGSYEQFF,TGTGCCCGTCGGGATAGCGGGAGCTATGAGCAGTTCTTC
TRBJ2-7,NA,TRBV18,TRBD1,CASSPQGAQDEQYF,TGTGCCAGCTCACCGCAGGGGGCGCAGGACGAGCAGTACTTC
TRBJ2-5,NA,TRBV27,NA,CASSPGSFQETQYF,TGTGCCAGCAGTCCCGGGAGTTTCCAAGAGACCCAGTACTTC
TRBJ2-7,NA,TRBV15,NA,CATSASVVGGGSYEQYF,TGTGCCACCAGCGCCAGCGTCGTGGGAGGGGGTTCCTACGAGCAGTACTTC
TRBJ2-7,NA,TRBV13,TRBD2,CASSPGLAEPDVYEQYF,TGTGCCAGCAGCCCCGGACTAGCGGAGCCGGACGTCTACGAGCAGTACTTC
TRBJ2-7,NA,TRBV5-1,NA,CASSLGGANYEQYF,TGCGCCAGCAGCTTGGGGGGAGCAAACTACGAGCAGTACTTC
TRBJ2-5,once,TRBV19,TRBD2,CASSFSKREAGETQYF,TGTGCCAGTAGTTTCTCTAAGCGGGAGGCCGGGGAGACCCAGTACTTC
TRBJ2-3,NA,TRBV2,TRBD2,CASSEGRLAEQYF,TGTGCCAGCAGTGAAGGGCGACTAGCAGAGCAGTATTTT
TRBJ2-1,once,TRBV6-5,TRBD2,CASSYSPAGVGEQFF,TGTGCCAGCAGTTACTCCCCGGCGGGAGTTGGAGAGCAGTTCTTC
TRBJ2-6,NA,TRBV27,NA,CASSFLYKSSGANVLTF,TGTGCCAGCAGTTTCCTTTATAAGAGCTCTGGGGCCAACGTCCTGACTTTC
TRBJ1-2,NA,TRBV29-1,TRBD1,CSHRQGSGYGYTF,TGCAGCCATCGACAGGGCTCTGGCTATGGCTACACCTTC
TRBJ2-1,NA,TRBV7-8,NA,CASSSLGSATQFTYNEQFF,TGTGCCAGCAGCTCCCTAGGTTCTGCGACTCAATTTACCTACAATGAGCAGTTCTTC
TRBJ2-7,NA,TRBV11-2,TRBD2,CASSLAGGLAGGEQYF,TGTGCCAGCAGCTTAGCTGGTGGGCTAGCGGGAGGCGAGCAGTACTTC
TRBJ2-7,once,TRBV18,NA,CASSPTAASYEQYF,TGTGCCAGCTCACCGACGGCGGCCTCCTACGAGCAGTACTTC
TRBJ2-2,once,TRBV5-6,TRBD1,CASSLGGGRTGELFF,TGTGCCAGCAGCTTGGGAGGGGGCCGCACCGGGGAGCTGTTTTTT
TRBJ2-5,NA,TRBV27,TRBD2,CASSLGLAGSQETQYF,TGTGCCAGCAGCCTCGGACTAGCGGGGTCCCAAGAGACCCAGTACTTC
TRBJ2-2,NA,TRBV19,TRBD2,CASSIDVERGANTGELFF,TGTGCCAGTAGTATAGATGTGGAACGGGGGGCGAACACCGGGGAGCTGTTTTTT
TRBJ2-1,NA,TRBV9,NA,CASSVARAVNEQFF,TGTGCCAGCAGCGTAGCCAGGGCGGTCAATGAGCAGTTCTTC
TRBJ2-1,NA,TRBV5-4,TRBD2,CASSSSSGHSYNEQFF,TGTGCCAGCAGTTCCTCTAGCGGACACTCCTACAATGAGCAGTTCTTC
TRBJ2-3,NA,TRBV4-1,TRBD2,CASSQGVSGTKADTQYF,TGCGCCAGCAGCCAGGGAGTTAGCGGGACTAAGGCAGATACGCAGTATTTT
TRBJ1-5,NA,TRBV12-5,NA,CASGFGGTGNQPQHF,TGTGCTAGTGGTTTCGGGGGGACGGGCAATCAGCCCCAGCATTTT
TRBJ2-1,few,TRBV5-1,TRBD2,CASRPTSRNEQFF,TGCGCCAGCAGACCGACTAGCAGGAATGAGCAGTTCTTC
TRBJ2-2,NA,TRBV11-1,TRBD2,CASSARLAGVTGELFF,TGTGCCAGCAGCGCGCGACTAGCGGGAGTCACCGGGGAGCTGTTTTTT
TRBJ2-7,NA,TRBV5-1,NA,CASSLESNAYEQYF,TGCGCCAGCAGCTTGGAATCCAATGCCTACGAGCAGTACTTC
TRBJ2-1,NA,TRBV7-2,TRBD2,CASSLVASSGGEQFF,TGTGCCAGCAGCTTAGTGGCGTCTAGCGGGGGAGAGCAGTTCTTC
TRBJ2-4,few,TRBV9,NA,CASSPQEALAKNIQYF,TGTGCCAGCAGCCCCCAAGAGGCCCTAGCCAAAAACATTCAGTACTTC
TRBJ2-3,few,TRBV9,NA,CASSVEVGGLSTDTQYF,TGTGCCAGCAGCGTAGAGGTGGGCGGGTTAAGCACAGATACGCAGTATTTT
TRBJ1-1,NA,TRBV28,TRBD1,CASGLIGQETEAFF,TGTGCCAGCGGTTTGATAGGACAGGAAACTGAAGCTTTCTTT
TRBJ2-7,NA,TRBV5-1,NA,CASSLLGGGGSYEQYF,TGCGCCAGCAGCTTGCTGGGGGGTGGTGGTTCCTACGAGCAGTACTTC
TRBJ2-1,NA,TRBV7-9,NA,CASRSTGTKGYNEQFF,TGTGCCAGCAGATCTACAGGGACAAAAGGCTACAATGAGCAGTTCTTC
TRBJ2-6,NA,TRBV5-5,TRBD1,CASSWGTGPMTF,TGTGCCAGCAGCTGGGGGACAGGGCCCATGACTTTC
TRBJ2-2,NA,TRBV5-6,NA,CASSRDFTGELFF,TGTGCCAGCAGCCGGGACTTCACCGGGGAGCTGTTTTTT
TRBJ2-7,NA,TRBV7-9,NA,CASSLEVFRQTTYEQYF,TGTGCCAGCAGCTTAGAGGTCTTCCGACAGACAACTTACGAGCAGTACTTC
TRBJ2-7,NA,TRBV18,NA,CASSPRQVGTYEQYF,TGTGCCAGCTCACCAAGACAGGTGGGGACCTACGAGCAGTACTTC